The 3 T cell receptor beta chains in this list originate from one sample, sequenced in a study of blood T cell repertoires in COVID-19. The method was immunoSEQ multiplex PCR; TCRdb's version includes in-frame clones alone and lacks a portion of them. Of over 150,000 clones detected, approximately 83% appear once; the ten largest clones hold 9.5% to 13%. Sequences were obtained from peripheral blood. The receptors here all came from a man in his 70s with active or convalescent COVID-19.

The chain joins TRBV4-3 to TRBJ2-3, with 7 bases identical to TRBD1. V dropped 1 base and J dropped 5; count of bases not matched to a gene: 6. Germline values: CDR1 LGHNA, CDR2 YSLEER. The CDR3 extends over 15 amino acids. Here the CDR3 reads CASSQGGTVQDTQYF. DNA for the CDR3: TGCGCCAGCAGCCAAGGGGGGACAGTCCAAGATACGCAGTATTTT.

This sequence joins TRBV9 and TRBJ1-5; no definite D call. CDR1 is SGDLS and CDR2 is YYNGEE in the germline V gene. Trimming pared 0 bases from V and 4 bases from J, leaving 5 bases between. The CDR3 extends over 13 amino acids. CDR3 DNA sequence: TGTGCCAGCAGCGTAGGGGCGAATCAGCCCCAGCATTTT. The encoded protein is CASSVGANQPQHF.

J is TRBJ2-1 and V is TRBV7-2; 9 positions match TRBD2. CDR3 length: 18 amino acids. Germline V gene data show CDR1 as SGHTA and CDR2 as FQGNSA. Losses at the gene ends were 5 bases for V and 7 bases for J; bases not matched to a gene: 18. The CDR3 protein is CASSPWGSGSSTGNEQFF. CDR3 DNA: TGTGCCAGCAGCCCCTGGGGTAGCGGGAGTTCAACGGGAAATGAGCAGTTCTTC.